A selection of T cell receptor beta chains follows, all from one sample in a study of blood T cell repertoires in COVID-19. Measured with immunoSEQ multiplex PCR; TCRdb has only the in-frame clones, and not every one. Seen here are 350,000 or so clones, roughly 89% observed once, and the top ten hold 6.5%. Specimen: peripheral blood. The receptors here all came from a man between 18 and 35 years old with active or convalescent COVID-19. Both conserved end residues are part of each CDR3. D genes are given only for firm matches. Size values are once, few and many counts, or a class for expanded clones, and some rows have none.

.	TRBJ2-7	TRBV19	TRBD1	CASSPGQGWESYEQYF	TGTGCCAGTAGCCCAGGACAGGGCTGGGAATCCTACGAGCAGTACTTC
.	TRBJ1-5	TRBV4-3	.	CASSQDSRQPQHF	TGCGCCAGCAGCCAAGATTCACGGCAGCCCCAGCATTTT
.	TRBJ1-2	TRBV7-2	.	CASSLVNYGYTF	TGTGCCAGCAGCTTAGTAAATTATGGCTACACCTTC
once	TRBJ2-2	TRBV28	.	CASSFFGLPSNTGELFF	TGTGCCAGCAGTTTTTTTGGACTCCCCTCGAACACCGGGGAGCTGTTTTTT
.	TRBJ2-1	TRBV7-2	TRBD2	CASSLVQREGFDEQFF	TGTGCCAGCAGCTTAGTACAGCGGGAGGGTTTCGATGAGCAGTTCTTC
.	TRBJ1-2	TRBV11-2	.	CASSLKDTNYGYTF	TGTGCCAGCAGCTTGAAGGACACGAACTATGGCTACACCTTC
.	TRBJ1-2	TRBV6-5	.	CASSRQASERYTF	TGTGCCAGCAGTCGACAGGCCTCAGAGCGCTACACCTTC
.	TRBJ1-4	TRBV27	TRBD1	CASSKDRVNEKLFF	TGTGCCAGCAGCAAGGACAGGGTAAATGAAAAACTGTTTTTT
once	TRBJ1-6	TRBV25-1	TRBD1	CASSDLTRTGDSPLHF	TGTGCCAGCAGTGACCTCACGCGGACAGGGGATTCACCCCTCCACTTT
.	TRBJ1-3	TRBV6-6	TRBD1	CASSVGTAENTIYF	TGTGCCAGCAGTGTTGGGACAGCCGAAAACACCATATATTTT
.	TRBJ1-2	TRBV10-3	TRBD1	CAISTDRGEDGYTF	TGTGCCATCAGTACGGACAGGGGAGAGGATGGCTACACCTTC
once	TRBJ2-3	TRBV7-6	TRBD2	CASSESSGGVITDTQYF	TGTGCCAGCAGCGAATCTAGCGGGGGGGTCATCACAGATACGCAGTATTTT
.	TRBJ1-1	TRBV28	.	CASSPWTNTEAFF	TGTGCCAGCAGTCCCTGGACTAACACTGAAGCTTTCTTT
.	TRBJ2-1	TRBV30	.	CAWSAGQGVVYNEQFF	TGTGCCTGGAGTGCAGGTCAAGGGGTGGTCTACAATGAGCAGTTCTTC
.	TRBJ1-1	TRBV27	.	CASSQSSNTEAFF	TGTGCCAGCAGTCAATCAAGCAACACTGAAGCTTTCTTT
once	TRBJ2-2	TRBV28	TRBD2	CASSLSGDTGELFF	TGTGCCAGCAGTCTAAGCGGGGACACCGGGGAGCTGTTTTTT
.	TRBJ1-3	TRBV23-1	TRBD1	CASSQPDRGNGNTIYF	TGCGCCAGCAGTCAACCCGACAGGGGAAATGGAAACACCATATATTTT
.	TRBJ1-5	TRBV5-6	.	CASSVRRLATQPQHF	TGTGCCAGCAGCGTCCGGAGACTGGCCACTCAGCCCCAGCATTTT
.	TRBJ2-7	TRBV4-2	TRBD2	CASRKAGDDEQYF	TGTGCCAGCAGGAAAGCGGGAGATGACGAGCAGTACTTC
.	TRBJ2-3	TRBV6-5	TRBD2	CASRRLAGYTDTQYF	TGTGCCAGCAGACGACTAGCGGGGTACACAGATACGCAGTATTTT
.	TRBJ1-2	TRBV21-1	.	CASSKGGGRWIYGYTF	TGTGCCAGCAGCAAAGGGGGCGGACGTTGGATCTATGGCTACACCTTC
.	TRBJ2-7	TRBV7-8	TRBD1	CASSRTGWGAYEQYF	TGTGCCAGCAGCCGGACAGGGTGGGGCGCCTACGAGCAGTACTTC
.	TRBJ2-7	TRBV7-2	TRBD1	CASSSTPGQSYEQYF	TGTGCCAGCAGCTCGACCCCGGGACAGTCCTACGAGCAGTACTTC
once	TRBJ2-3	TRBV12-3/TRBV12-4	.	CASSLSADTQYF	TGTGCCAGCAGTTTGTCCGCAGATACGCAGTATTTT
.	TRBJ2-3	TRBV28	TRBD2	CASIGGRGKAGDTQYF	TGTGCCAGCATCGGCGGGAGGGGCAAAGCAGGGGATACGCAGTATTTT
.	TRBJ2-5	TRBV5-6	TRBD1	CASSLTGEETQYF	TGTGCCAGCAGCCTGACAGGGGAAGAGACCCAGTACTTC
few	TRBJ1-1	TRBV4-3	.	CASSQDQGINTEAFF	TGCGCCAGCAGCCAAGATCAGGGGATAAACACTGAAGCTTTCTTT
.	TRBJ2-7	TRBV7-9	TRBD1	CASSPQGAWPYEQYF	TGTGCCAGCAGCCCACAGGGGGCCTGGCCCTACGAGCAGTACTTC
.	TRBJ1-1	TRBV11-2	.	CASSGGVAGTEAFF	TGTGCCAGCAGCGGGGGGGTGGCGGGGACTGAAGCTTTCTTT
.	TRBJ1-5	TRBV13	TRBD1	CASSFGRRGTGQPQHF	TGTGCCAGCAGCTTTGGCCGCAGGGGGACCGGGCAGCCCCAGCATTTT
once	TRBJ1-5	TRBV2	.	CASEEGGYSNQPQHF	TGTGCCAGCGAAGAGGGAGGGTATAGCAATCAGCCCCAGCATTTT
.	TRBJ1-3	TRBV9	.	CASSPRAGWGNTIYF	TGTGCCAGCAGCCCCCGGGCAGGGTGGGGAAACACCATATATTTT